This TCR beta chain was observed in a study of T cell changes during pregnancy in multiple sclerosis. Measured with immunoSEQ multiplex PCR; TCRdb has only the in-frame clones, and not every one. The sample includes over 40,000 clones, around 90% of them seen just once. The CDR3 spans 19 residues. The sequence was collected from a female donor with multiple sclerosis, enrolled in a pregnancy study. The starting material was CD4+ T cells from peripheral blood mononuclear cells, obtained in the second trimester of pregnancy. The rearrangement uses TRBV12-2 and TRBJ2-4; the table's D call of TRBD1 was not tested on the DNA. TRBV12-2 is classified as a pseudogene. The CDR3 region has the DNA TGTGCAAGTCGCGTACCGGGACAGCTCCTTTATTTAGCCAAAAACATTCAGTACTTC. Its translation: CASRVPGQLLYLAKNIQYF.